Each of the 2 T cell receptor beta chains below was sequenced from the same sample in a study of shared clonotypes between healthy human individuals. The protocol was immunoSEQ multiplex PCR, while the TCRdb copy is restricted to in-frame clones and leaves out a portion. Of 2 million to 2.5 million clones listed, roughly 93% are singletons. Sequences were obtained from naive CD4+ T cells from PBMCs. Described subset: CD45RA+ positively selected. All receptors come from a man between 18 and 29 years old in good health. Some clones in this sample may be carry-over from other donors' samples.

This clone was counted once. The gene calls are TRBV5-1 and TRBJ2-2, with TRBD1 matching 7 bases. With V trimmed by 5 bases and J by 0 bases, 4 bases remained unmatched. The CDR3 spans 15 residues. Germline V gene data show CDR1 as SGHRS and CDR2 as YFSETQ. CDR3 nucleotide sequence: TGCGCCAGCAGGTCGACAGGGTCGAACACCGGGGAGCTGTTTTTT. Residues: CASRSTGSNTGELFF.

The rearrangement joins TRBV6-5 to TRBJ2-7; 7 bases align to TRBD1. This CDR3 has 15 amino acids. Germline CDR1 MNHEY, CDR2 SVGAGI. J gave up 2 bases and V 5 bases, and 9 bases lay outside the gene matches. The CDR3 bases are TGTGCCAGCAGTCAGCACAGGGGCCCTCCCTACGAGCAGTACTTC. Its protein product is CASSQHRGPPYEQYF.